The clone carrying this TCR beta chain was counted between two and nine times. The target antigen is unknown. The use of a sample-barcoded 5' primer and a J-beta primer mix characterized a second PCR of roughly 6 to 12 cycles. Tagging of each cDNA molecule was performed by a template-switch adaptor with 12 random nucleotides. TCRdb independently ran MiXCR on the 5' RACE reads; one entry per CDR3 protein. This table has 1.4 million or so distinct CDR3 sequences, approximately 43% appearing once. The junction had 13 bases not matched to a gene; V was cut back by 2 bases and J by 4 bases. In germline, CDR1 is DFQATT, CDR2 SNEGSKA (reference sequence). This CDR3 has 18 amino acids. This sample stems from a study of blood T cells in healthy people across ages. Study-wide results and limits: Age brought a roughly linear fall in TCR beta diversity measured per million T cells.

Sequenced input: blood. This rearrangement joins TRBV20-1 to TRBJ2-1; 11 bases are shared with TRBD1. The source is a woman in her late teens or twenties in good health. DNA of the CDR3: TGCAGTGCTAGACTTAGTATCCCCGGGACAGGGGGATACAATGAGCAGTTCTTC. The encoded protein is CSARLSIPGTGGYNEQFF.